The 15 T cell receptor beta chains in this list originate from one sample, sequenced in a study of OX40 agonist ivuxolimab in advanced cancers. Only in-frame clones appear in the TCRdb table, and some are missing; sequencing was by immunoSEQ multiplex PCR. The sample records 70,000 to 85,000 clones, about nine tenths being singletons. The sample in question was CD4+ or CD8+ T cells sorted from blood, obtained in a trial of the OX40 agonist ivuxolimab. These receptors came from an adult with an advanced solid tumor such as melanoma, head and neck, liver or kidney cancer.

The chain couples TRBV6-5 to TRBJ2-7; TRBD1 matches at 8 bases. Germline V gene sequence: CDR1 MNHEY, CDR2 SVGAGI. V shed 6 bases, J shed 0 bases, and the junction held 4 bases outside the gene matches. The CDR3 totals 14 residues. As DNA, the CDR3 is TGTGCCAGCAGCCATGACAGGGGCTCCTACGAGCAGTACTTC. Translation: CASSHDRGSYEQYF.

This clone was counted once. The chain has TRBV11-2 and TRBJ1-2; D remains ambiguous. Germline V gene lookup returns CDR1 SGHAT and CDR2 FQNNGV. This CDR3 is 13 amino acids long. Trimming took off 1 base at V and 6 bases at J, with 9 bases between the two ends. Written as DNA, the CDR3 is TGTGCCAGCAGCTTAGGACGGAGCAATGGCTACACCTTC. It translates to CASSLGRSNGYTF.

The J gene is TRBJ2-7, the V gene TRBV28; TRBD1 matches at 11 bases. Losses at the gene ends were 10 bases for V and 5 bases for J; bases not matched to a gene: 7. CDR1 and CDR2 from the germline V gene are MDHEN and SYDVKM. The CDR3 totals 13 residues. The CDR3 protein is CATRTGGEHEQYF. In DNA form, the CDR3 reads TGTGCCACCCGGACAGGGGGCGAGCACGAGCAGTACTTC.

The genes are TRBV11-2 and TRBJ2-7; 7 bases fit TRBD2. CDR3 size: 15 residues. V trimming: 4 bases; J trimming: 9 bases; junction bases outside the gene matches: 15. CDR1 and CDR2 from the germline V gene are SGHAT and FQNNGV. The CDR3 DNA follows: TGTGCCAGCAGCTCAAGACTAGCCGAGAGGAGCGGGCAGTACTTC. This codes for CASSSRLAERSGQYF.

The rearrangement uses TRBV19 and TRBJ1-2, with a tentative D call TRBD1 (5 bases). The germline V and J ends were trimmed by 4 bases and 5 bases, with 17 bases remaining between them. The CDR3 contains 15 residues. Germline lookup yields CDR1 LNHDA and CDR2 SQIVND (reference sequence). The CDR3 loop reads CASSTYRDGDYGYTF. DNA of the CDR3: TGTGCCAGTAGTACCTACCGGGACGGCGATTATGGCTACACCTTC.

This chain joins TRBV5-1 and TRBJ2-3; 9 bases fit TRBD2. Germline V lookup: CDR1 SGHRS, CDR2 YFSETQ. There are 15 residues in the CDR3. J lost 1 base, V lost 0 bases, and 0 bases had no gene match. The DNA of the CDR3 is TGCGCCAGCAGCTTGGTAGCGGGAGGCACAGATACGCAGTATTTT. This codes for CASSLVAGGTDTQYF.

The V and J genes are TRBV4-1 and TRBJ2-4; maybe TRBD2 (6 bases). Germline V gene lookup returns CDR1 MGHRA and CDR2 YSYEKL. Deletions cut 0 bases from V and 8 bases from J, with 17 bases between. The CDR3 contains 16 residues. This CDR3 is CASSQESWGRRDIQYF. The CDR3, as DNA: TGCGCCAGCAGCCAAGAGTCGTGGGGAAGGAGGGACATTCAGTACTTC.

V and J are TRBV5-6 and TRBJ2-2, with D uncertain. Germline CDR1 and CDR2: SGHDT and YYEEEE. Trimming pared 3 bases from V and 1 base from J, leaving 13 bases between. The CDR3 sequence is 16 residues long. The chain's CDR3 is CASSSLRQRNTGELFF. CDR3 coding DNA: TGTGCCAGCAGCTCCCTGCGTCAGAGGAACACCGGGGAGCTGTTTTTT.

The chain links TRBV6-6 to TRBJ2-7; D may be TRBD2 (6 bases). The V end lost 8 bases, the J end lost 3 bases, and 17 bases lay between the germline ends. This CDR3 contains 14 residues. CDR1 and CDR2 from the germline V gene are MNHNY and SVGAGI (reference sequence). The DNA of the CDR3 is TGTGCCAGCGGTAAGGTTGCGGGAATCTACGAGCAGTACTTC. This sequence encodes CASGKVAGIYEQYF.

This chain joins TRBV6-5 and TRBJ1-2; the D is unclear. The V gene's germline CDR1 is MNHEY and CDR2 SVGAGI. The CDR3 is 15 residues long. V was shortened by 6 bases and J by 0 bases, with 14 bases between the two germline ends. The DNA for the CDR3 is TGTGCCAGCAGAAGACCCATTCAAGCTAACTATGGCTACACCTTC. It encodes CASRRPIQANYGYTF.

The chain employs TRBV5-1 and TRBJ2-3; 9 nucleotides align to TRBD2. Germline trimming cut 2 bases from V and 0 bases from J; bases unmatched to any gene: 10. The length of the CDR3 is 18 residues. From germline, CDR1 is SGHRS and CDR2 YFSETQ. The CDR3 DNA reads TGCGCCAGCAGCTTAGTGACTAGCGGCCTTCCTAGCACAGATACGCAGTATTTT. Amino acid sequence: CASSLVTSGLPSTDTQYF. The full variable domain, completed using reference TRBV5-1 and TRBJ2-3, is KAGVTQTPRYLIKTRGQQVTLSCSPISGHRSVSWYQQTPGQGLQFLFEYFSETQRNKGNFPGRFSGRQFSNSRSEMNVSTLELGDSALYLCASSLVTSGLPSTDTQYFGPGTRLTVL.

The rearrangement uses TRBV5-1 and TRBJ2-7; D ambiguous. The CDR3 runs 12 residues. Germline CDR1 is SGHRS and CDR2 is YFSETQ. V lost 6 bases to trimming and J lost 6 bases, with 13 bases between them. In nucleotides, the CDR3 is TGCGCCAGCAACAACGAGCCCAGCGAGCAGTACTTC. Its translation: CASNNEPSEQYF. Based on the CDR3 plus reference TRBV5-1 and TRBJ2-7, the full variable domain is KAGVTQTPRYLIKTRGQQVTLSCSPISGHRSVSWYQQTPGQGLQFLFEYFSETQRNKGNFPGRFSGRQFSNSRSEMNVSTLELGDSALYLCASNNEPSEQYFGPGTRLTVT.

This clone occurred once. The genes are TRBV2 and TRBJ2-7, with a weak D call TRBD1 (6 bases). The V gene's germline CDR1 is SNHLY and CDR2 FYNNEI. Trimming stripped 6 bases from V and 2 bases from J, with 8 bases between. CDR3 length: 12 amino acids. The CDR3 here is CASSWDTYEQYF. The CDR3 region has the DNA TGTGCCAGCAGCTGGGACACCTACGAGCAGTACTTC.

For the CDR3, the DNA is TGTGCCAGCAGCTCAGGACAGGGGGGTCATCAGCCCCAGCATTTT. The encoded protein is CASSSGQGGHQPQHF. V is TRBV7-2 and J is TRBJ1-5, with 10 bases matching TRBD1. V lost 4 bases and J lost 5; bases outside the gene matches: 5. The CDR3 has 15 residues. CDR1 and CDR2 (germline): SGHTA, FQGNSA.

This clone was counted a single time. V is TRBV14 and J is TRBJ1-4; D call uncertain. CDR1 is SGHDN, CDR2 FVKESK, per germline. The CDR3 sequence is 13 residues long. V was clipped by 3 bases and J by 8 bases, with 10 bases between them. CDR3 bases: TGTGCCAGCAGCCAGGGCCAGAGGGAAAAACTGTTTTTT. Residues: CASSQGQREKLFF.